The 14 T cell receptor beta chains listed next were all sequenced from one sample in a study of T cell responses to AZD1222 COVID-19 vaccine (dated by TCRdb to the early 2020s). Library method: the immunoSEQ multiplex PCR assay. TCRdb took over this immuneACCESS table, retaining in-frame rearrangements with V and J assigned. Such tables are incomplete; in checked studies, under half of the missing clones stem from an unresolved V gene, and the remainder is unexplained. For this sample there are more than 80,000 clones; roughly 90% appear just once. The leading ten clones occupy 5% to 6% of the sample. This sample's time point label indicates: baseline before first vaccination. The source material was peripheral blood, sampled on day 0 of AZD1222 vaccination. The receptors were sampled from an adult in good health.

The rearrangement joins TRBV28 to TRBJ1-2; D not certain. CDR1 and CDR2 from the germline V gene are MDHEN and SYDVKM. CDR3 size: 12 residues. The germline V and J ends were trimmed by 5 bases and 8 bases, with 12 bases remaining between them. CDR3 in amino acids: CASSLAGEGYTF. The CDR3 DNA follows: TGTGCCAGCAGTCTCGCCGGGGAGGGCTACACCTTC.

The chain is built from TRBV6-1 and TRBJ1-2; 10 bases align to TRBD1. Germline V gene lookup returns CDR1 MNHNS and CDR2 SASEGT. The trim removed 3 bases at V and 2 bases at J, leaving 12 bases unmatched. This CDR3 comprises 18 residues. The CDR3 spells CASSDGFRDRGGNYGYTF. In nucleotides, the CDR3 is TGTGCCAGCAGTGACGGATTCCGGGACAGGGGAGGCAACTATGGCTACACCTTC.

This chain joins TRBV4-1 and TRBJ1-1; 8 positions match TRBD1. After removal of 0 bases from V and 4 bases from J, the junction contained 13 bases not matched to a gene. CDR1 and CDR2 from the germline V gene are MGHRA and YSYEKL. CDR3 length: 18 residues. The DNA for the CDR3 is TGCGCCAGCAGCCAAGATGTAGGAAGGACAGGGTGGGCCACTGAAGCTTTCTTT. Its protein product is CASSQDVGRTGWATEAFF.

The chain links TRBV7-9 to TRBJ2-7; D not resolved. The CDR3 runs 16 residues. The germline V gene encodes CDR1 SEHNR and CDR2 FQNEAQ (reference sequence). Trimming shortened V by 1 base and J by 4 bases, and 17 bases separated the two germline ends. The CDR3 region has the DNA TGTGCCAGCAGCTTAGGGTACGATAGCAGTTCATACGAGCAGTACTTC. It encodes CASSLGYDSSSYEQYF.

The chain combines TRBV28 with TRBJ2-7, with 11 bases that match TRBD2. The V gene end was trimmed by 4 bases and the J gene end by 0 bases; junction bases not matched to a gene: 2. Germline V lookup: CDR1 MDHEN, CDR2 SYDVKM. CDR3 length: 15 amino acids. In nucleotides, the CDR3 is TGTGCCAGCAGTTCCACTAGCGGGAGCTCCTACGAGCAGTACTTC. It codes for CASSSTSGSSYEQYF. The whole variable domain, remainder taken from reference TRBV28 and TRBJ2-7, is DVKVTQSSRYLVKRTGEKVFLECVQDMDHENMFWYRQDPGLGLRLIYFSYDVKMKEKGDIPEGYSVSREKKERFSLILESASTNQTSMYLCASSSTSGSSYEQYFGPGTRLTVT.

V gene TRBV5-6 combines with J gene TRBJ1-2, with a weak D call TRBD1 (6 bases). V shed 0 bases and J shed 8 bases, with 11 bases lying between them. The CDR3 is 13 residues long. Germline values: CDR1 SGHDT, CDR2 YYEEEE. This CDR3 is CASSLGAGDGYTF. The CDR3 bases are TGTGCCAGCAGCTTGGGGGCAGGGGACGGCTACACCTTC.

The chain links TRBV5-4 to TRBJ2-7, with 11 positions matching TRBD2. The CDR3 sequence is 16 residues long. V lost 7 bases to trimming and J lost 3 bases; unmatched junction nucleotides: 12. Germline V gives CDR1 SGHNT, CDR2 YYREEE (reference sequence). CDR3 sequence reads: CASGRGGTSGSYEQYF. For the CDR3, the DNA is TGTGCCAGCGGACGTGGGGGAACTAGCGGGAGCTACGAGCAGTACTTC.

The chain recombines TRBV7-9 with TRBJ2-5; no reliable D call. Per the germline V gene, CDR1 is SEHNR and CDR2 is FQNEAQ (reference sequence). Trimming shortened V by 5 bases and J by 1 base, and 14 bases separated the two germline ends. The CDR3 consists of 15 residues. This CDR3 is CASSPSLAVQETQYF. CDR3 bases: TGTGCCAGCAGCCCGTCTCTGGCAGTCCAAGAGACCCAGTACTTC. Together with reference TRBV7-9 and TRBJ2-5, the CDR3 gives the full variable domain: DTGVSQNPRHKITKRGQNVTFRCDPISEHNRLYWYRQTLGQGPEFLTYFQNEAQLEKSRLLSDRFSAERPKGSFSTLEIQRTEQGDSAMYLCASSPSLAVQETQYFGPGTRLLVL.

CDR3 nucleotides: TGTGCCAGCAGCCTCTATCAGGGACGCCCTGAAGCTTTCTTT. Encoded protein: CASSLYQGRPEAFF. The chain recombines TRBV11-3 with TRBJ1-1; TRBD1 might be the D (5 bases). Trimming removed 5 bases from V and 6 bases from J, with 16 bases in between. CDR3 length: 14 residues. Germline-derived CDR1 and CDR2 are SGHNT and YENEEA.

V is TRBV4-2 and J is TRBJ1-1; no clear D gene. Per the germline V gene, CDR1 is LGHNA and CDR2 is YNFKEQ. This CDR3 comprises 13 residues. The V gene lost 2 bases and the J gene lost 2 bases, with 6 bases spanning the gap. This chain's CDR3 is CASSQIKNTEAFF. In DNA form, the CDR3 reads TGTGCCAGCAGCCAAATCAAAAACACTGAAGCTTTCTTT.

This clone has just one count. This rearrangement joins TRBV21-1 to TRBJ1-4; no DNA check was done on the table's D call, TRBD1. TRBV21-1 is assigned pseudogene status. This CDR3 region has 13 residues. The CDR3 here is CATADRGREKLFF. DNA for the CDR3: TGTGCCACCGCTGACAGGGGGCGTGAAAAACTGTTTTTT.

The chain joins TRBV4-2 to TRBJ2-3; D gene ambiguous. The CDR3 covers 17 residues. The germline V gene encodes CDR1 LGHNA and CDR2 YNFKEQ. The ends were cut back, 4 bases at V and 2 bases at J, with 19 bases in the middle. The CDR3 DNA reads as TGTGCCAGCAGCCCCCAGCCCCAGACTTACATCACAGATACGCAGTATTTT. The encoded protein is CASSPQPQTYITDTQYF.

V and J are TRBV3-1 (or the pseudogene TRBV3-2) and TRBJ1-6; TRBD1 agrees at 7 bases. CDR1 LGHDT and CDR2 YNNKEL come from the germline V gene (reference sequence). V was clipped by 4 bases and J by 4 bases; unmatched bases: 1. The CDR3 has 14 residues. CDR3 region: CASSPGQYNSPLHF. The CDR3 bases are TGTGCCAGCAGCCCGGGACAGTATAATTCACCCCTCCACTTT.

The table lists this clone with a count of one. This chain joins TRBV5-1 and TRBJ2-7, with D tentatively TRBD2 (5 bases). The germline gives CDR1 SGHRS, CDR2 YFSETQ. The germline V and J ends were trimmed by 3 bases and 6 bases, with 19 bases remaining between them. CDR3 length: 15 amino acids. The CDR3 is CASSWRGRGSVEQYF. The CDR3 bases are TGCGCCAGCAGCTGGAGAGGGAGAGGTTCCGTCGAGCAGTACTTC.